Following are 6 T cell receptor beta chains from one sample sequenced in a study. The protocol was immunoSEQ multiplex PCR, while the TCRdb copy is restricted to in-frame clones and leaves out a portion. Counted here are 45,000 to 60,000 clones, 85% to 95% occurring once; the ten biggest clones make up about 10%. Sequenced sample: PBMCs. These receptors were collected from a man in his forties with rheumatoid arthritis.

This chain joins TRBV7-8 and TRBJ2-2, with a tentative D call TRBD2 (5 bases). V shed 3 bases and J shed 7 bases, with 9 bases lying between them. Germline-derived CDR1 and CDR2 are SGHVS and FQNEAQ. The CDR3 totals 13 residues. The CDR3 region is CASSFVRDGELFF. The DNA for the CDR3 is TGTGCCAGCAGCTTCGTCCGGGACGGGGAGCTGTTTTTT. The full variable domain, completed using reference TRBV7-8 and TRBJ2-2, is GAGVSQSPRYKVAKRGQDVALRCDPISGHVSLFWYQQALGQGPEFLTYFQNEAQLDKSGLPSDRFFAERPEGSVSTLKIQRTQQEDSAVYLCASSFVRDGELFFGEGSRLTVL.

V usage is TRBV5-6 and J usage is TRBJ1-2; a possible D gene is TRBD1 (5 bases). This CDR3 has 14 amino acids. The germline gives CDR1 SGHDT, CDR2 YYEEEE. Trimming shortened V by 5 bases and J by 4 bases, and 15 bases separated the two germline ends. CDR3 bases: TGTGCCAGCAGGGGGCGTGGGGCAGCCTATGGCTACACCTTC. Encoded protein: CASRGRGAAYGYTF. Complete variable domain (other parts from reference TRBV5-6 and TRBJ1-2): DAGVTQSPTHLIKTRGQQVTLRCSPKSGHDTVSWYQQALGQGPQFIFQYYEEEERQRGNFPDRFSGHQFPNYSSELNVNALLLGDSALYLCASRGRGAAYGYTFGSGTRLTVV.

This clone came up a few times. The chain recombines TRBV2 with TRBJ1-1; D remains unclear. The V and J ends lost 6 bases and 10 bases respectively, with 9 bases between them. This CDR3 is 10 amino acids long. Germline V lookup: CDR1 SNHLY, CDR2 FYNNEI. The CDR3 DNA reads TGTGCCAGCAGGTCAGTAGGAGCTTTCTTT. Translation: CASRSVGAFF.

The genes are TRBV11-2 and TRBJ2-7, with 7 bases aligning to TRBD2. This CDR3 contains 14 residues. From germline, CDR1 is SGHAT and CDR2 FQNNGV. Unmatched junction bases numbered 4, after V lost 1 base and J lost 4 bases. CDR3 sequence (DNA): TGTGCCAGCAGCTTAGCGGGAGGACCGTACGAGCAGTACTTC. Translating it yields CASSLAGGPYEQYF.

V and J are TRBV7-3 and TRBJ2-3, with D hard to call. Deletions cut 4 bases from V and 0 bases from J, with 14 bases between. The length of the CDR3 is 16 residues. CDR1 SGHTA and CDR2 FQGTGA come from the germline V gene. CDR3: CASSSQVASSTDTQYF. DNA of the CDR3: TGTGCCAGCAGCTCCCAGGTAGCCTCTAGCACAGATACGCAGTATTTT.

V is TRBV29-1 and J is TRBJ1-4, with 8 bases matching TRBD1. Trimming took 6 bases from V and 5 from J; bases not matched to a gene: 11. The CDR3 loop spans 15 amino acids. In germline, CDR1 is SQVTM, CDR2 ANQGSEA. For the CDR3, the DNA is TGCAGCGTGAACCTCGTTGGACAGGGAAATGAAAAACTGTTTTTT. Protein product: CSVNLVGQGNEKLFF.